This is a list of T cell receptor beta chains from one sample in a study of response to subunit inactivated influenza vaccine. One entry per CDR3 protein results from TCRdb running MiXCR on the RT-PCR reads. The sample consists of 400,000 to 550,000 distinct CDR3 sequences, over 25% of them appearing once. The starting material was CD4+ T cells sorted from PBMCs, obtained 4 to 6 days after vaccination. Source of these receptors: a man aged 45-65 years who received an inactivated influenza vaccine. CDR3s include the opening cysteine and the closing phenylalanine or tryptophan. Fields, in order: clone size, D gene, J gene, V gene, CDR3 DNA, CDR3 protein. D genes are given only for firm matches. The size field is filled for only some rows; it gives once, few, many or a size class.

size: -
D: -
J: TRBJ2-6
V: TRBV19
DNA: TGTGCCAGTACTCAAGGGGATTTCGGGGCCAACGTCCTGACTTTC
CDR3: CASTQGDFGANVLTF

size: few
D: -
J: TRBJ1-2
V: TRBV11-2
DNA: TGTGCCAGCAGCTTTCAGGGGTCTGGCTACACCTTC
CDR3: CASSFQGSGYTF

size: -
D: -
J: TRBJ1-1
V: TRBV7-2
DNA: TGTGCCAGCAGCTTGGGGGGCTACAACACTGAAGCTTTCTTT
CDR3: CASSLGGYNTEAFF

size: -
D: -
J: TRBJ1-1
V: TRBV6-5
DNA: TGTGCCAGCAGTTACTCGTTAACCAGTAATATGAACACTGAAGCTTTCTTT
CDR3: CASSYSLTSNMNTEAFF

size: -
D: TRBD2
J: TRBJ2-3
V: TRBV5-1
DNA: TGCGCCAGCAGCTTGGCCGTTGCGGGAGGGAGCACAGATACGCAGTATTTT
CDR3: CASSLAVAGGSTDTQYF

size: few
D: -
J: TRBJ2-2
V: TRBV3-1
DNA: TGTGCCAGCAGCCAGTTGTCGTGGGGTACCGGGGAGCTGTTTTTT
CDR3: CASSQLSWGTGELFF

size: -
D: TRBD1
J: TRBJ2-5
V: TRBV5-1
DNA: TGCGCCAGCAGCTTACTACAGGGGGCGGGCCAGACCCAGTACTTC
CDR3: CASSLLQGAGQTQYF

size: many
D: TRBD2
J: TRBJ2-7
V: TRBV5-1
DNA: TGCGCCAGCAGCATGAGGACTAGCGGGAGCGAGCAGTACTTC
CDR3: CASSMRTSGSEQYF

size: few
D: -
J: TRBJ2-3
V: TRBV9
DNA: TGTGCCAGCGCACCCGGACCAGCCACAGATACGCAGTATTTT
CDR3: CASAPGPATDTQYF

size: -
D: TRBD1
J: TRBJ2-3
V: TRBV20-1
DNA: TGCAGTGCTAGAGTAGGAGGACAGGGGAGGGGATACGCTTATTTT
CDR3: CSARVGGQGRGYAYF

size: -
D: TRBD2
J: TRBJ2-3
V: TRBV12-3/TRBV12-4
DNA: TGTGCCAGCAGTTCCAACACCGGGACTAGCGGCACAGATACGCAGTATTTT
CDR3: CASSSNTGTSGTDTQYF

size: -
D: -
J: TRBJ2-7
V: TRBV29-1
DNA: TGCAGCGTTGTTCACGACAGGCCCTCCTACGAGCAGTACTTC
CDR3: CSVVHDRPSYEQYF

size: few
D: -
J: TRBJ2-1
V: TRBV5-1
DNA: TGCGCCAGCAGCTTGGCCGGGACAGCGGGGAATGAGCAGTTCTTC
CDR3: CASSLAGTAGNEQFF

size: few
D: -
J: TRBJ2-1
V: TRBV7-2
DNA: TGTGCCAGCAGCTTAGGTTTCTACGGGGGTTTGCACAATGAGCAGTTCTTC
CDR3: CASSLGFYGGLHNEQFF

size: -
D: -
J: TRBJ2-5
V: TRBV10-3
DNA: TGTGCCATCAGGGAGGGGGGGGAGACCCAGTACTTC
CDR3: CAIREGGETQYF

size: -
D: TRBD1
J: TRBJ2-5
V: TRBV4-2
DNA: TGTGCCAGCAGCCAAGAAAGCGCCGGACAGGTCCGGGAGACCCAGTACTTC
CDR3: CASSQESAGQVRETQYF

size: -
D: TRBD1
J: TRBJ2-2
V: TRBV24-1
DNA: TGTGCCACCAGTGAACCCGGACAGGGGGCTGATGAGGAGCTGTTTTTT
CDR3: CATSEPGQGADEELFF

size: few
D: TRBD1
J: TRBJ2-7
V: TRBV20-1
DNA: TGCAGTGCGCCGGGACAGGGGGCGCAGGAGCAGTACTTC
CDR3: CSAPGQGAQEQYF

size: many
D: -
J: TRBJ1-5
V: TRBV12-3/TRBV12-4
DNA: TGTGCCAGCTCAGCAGGGGGCAATCAGCCCCAGCATTTT
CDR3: CASSAGGNQPQHF

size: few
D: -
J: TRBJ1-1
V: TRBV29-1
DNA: TGCAGCGTTGAAGAAACGGGCCGGGGGCGAAACACTGAAGCTTTCTTT
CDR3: CSVEETGRGRNTEAFF

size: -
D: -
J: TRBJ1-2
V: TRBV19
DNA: TGTGCCAGTAGTATCCAGACTGGGCGTCTCAACTATGGCTACACCTTC
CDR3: CASSIQTGRLNYGYTF

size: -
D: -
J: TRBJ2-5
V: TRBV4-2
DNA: TGTGCCAGCAGCCAAGATTTGGGCCAGGGGGGAGAGACCCAGTACTTC
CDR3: CASSQDLGQGGETQYF

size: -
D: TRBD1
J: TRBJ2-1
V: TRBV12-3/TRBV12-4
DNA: TGTGCCAGCAGTTTAGCGCTGGGACAGGGCCCCAATGAGCAGTTCTTC
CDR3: CASSLALGQGPNEQFF

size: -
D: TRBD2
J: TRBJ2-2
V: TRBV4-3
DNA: TGCGCCAGCAGCCTCCTCCAGACTAGCGTAGGCACCGGGGAGCTGTTTTTT
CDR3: CASSLLQTSVGTGELFF

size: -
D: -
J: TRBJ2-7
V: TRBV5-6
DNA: TGTGCCAGCAGCTTGATGGCGGTCTCCTACGAGCAGTACTTC
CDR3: CASSLMAVSYEQYF

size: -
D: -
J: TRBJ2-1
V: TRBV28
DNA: TGTGCCAGCAGTTTATCTAGTAAATCCTACAATGAGCAGTTCTTC
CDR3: CASSLSSKSYNEQFF